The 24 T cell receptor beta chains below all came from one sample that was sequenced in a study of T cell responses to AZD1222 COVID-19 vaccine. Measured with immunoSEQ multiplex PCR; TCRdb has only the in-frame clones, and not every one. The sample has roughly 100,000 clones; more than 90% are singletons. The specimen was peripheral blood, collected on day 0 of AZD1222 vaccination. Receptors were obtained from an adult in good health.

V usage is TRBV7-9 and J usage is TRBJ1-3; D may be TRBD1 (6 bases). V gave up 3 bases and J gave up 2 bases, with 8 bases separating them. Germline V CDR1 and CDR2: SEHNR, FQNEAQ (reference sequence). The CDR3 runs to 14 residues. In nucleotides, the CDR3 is TGTGCCAGCAGCTTTCAGGGGACTGGAAACACCATATATTTT. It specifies CASSFQGTGNTIYF.

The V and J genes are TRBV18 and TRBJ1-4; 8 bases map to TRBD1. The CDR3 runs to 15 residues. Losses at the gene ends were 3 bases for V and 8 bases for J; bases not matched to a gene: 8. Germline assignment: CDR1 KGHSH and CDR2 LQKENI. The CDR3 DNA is TGTGCCAGCTCACCGCCCGGGACAGGCGGGGAAAAACTGTTTTTT. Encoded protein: CASSPPGTGGEKLFF.

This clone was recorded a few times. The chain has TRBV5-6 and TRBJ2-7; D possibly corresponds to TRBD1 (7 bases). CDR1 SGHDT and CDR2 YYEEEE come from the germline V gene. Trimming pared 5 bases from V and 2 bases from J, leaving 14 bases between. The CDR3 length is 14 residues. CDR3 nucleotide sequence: TGTGCCAGCAGTGCGGGACAGAGCACCTACGAGCAGTACTTC. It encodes CASSAGQSTYEQYF.

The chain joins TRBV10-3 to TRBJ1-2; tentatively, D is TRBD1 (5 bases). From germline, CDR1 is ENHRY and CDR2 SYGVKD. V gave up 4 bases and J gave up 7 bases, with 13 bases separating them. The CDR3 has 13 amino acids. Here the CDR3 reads CAISGGPEGGYTF. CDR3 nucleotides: TGTGCCATCAGTGGGGGCCCCGAGGGTGGCTACACCTTC.

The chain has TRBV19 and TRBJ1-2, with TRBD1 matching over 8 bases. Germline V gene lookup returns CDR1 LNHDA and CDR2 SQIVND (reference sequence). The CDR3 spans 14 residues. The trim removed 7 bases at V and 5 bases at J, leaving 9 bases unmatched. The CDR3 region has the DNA TGTGCCAGTAATCCGGGACAGGTTTATTATGGCTACACCTTC. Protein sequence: CASNPGQVYYGYTF.

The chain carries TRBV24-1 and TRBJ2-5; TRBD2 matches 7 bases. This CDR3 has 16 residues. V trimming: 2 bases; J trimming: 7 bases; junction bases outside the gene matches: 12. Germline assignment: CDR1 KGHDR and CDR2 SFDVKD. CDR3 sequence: CATSDSGTTFGGTQYF. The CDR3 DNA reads TGTGCCACCAGTGATTCCGGGACTACCTTTGGCGGGACCCAGTACTTC.

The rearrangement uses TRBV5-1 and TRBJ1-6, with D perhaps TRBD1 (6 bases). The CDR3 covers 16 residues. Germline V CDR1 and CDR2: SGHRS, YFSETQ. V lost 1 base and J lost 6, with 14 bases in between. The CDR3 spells CASSLWGLYSNSPLHF. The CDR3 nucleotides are TGCGCCAGCAGCTTGTGGGGGCTTTATTCTAATTCACCCCTCCACTTT.

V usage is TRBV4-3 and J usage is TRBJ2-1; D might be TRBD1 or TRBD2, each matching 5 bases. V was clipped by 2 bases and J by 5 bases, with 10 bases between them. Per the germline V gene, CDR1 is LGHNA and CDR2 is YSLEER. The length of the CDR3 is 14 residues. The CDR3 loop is CASSQLRGHNEQFF. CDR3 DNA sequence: TGCGCCAGCAGCCAACTGAGGGGCCACAATGAGCAGTTCTTC.

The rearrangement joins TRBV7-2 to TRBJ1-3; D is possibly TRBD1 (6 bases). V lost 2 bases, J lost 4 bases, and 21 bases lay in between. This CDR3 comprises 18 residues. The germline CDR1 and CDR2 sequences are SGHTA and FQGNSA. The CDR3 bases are TGTGCCAGCAGCTTATTCGCGGCAGGGGCCATGGGAGGAAACACCATATATTTT. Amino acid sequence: CASSLFAAGAMGGNTIYF.

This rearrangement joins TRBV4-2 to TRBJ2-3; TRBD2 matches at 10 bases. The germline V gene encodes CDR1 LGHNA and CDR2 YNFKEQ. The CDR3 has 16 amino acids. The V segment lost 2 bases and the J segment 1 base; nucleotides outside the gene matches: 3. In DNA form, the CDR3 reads TGTGCCAGCAGCCAAACCGGGACTAGCGGCACAGATACGCAGTATTTT. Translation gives CASSQTGTSGTDTQYF.

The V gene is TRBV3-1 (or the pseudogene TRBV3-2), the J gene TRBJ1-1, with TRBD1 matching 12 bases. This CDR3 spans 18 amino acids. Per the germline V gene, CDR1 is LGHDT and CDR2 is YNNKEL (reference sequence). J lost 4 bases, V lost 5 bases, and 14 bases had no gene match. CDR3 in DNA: TGTGCCAGCAGCGCGAGATCCCGGGACAGGGGGCGTGGCACTGAAGCTTTCTTT. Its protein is CASSARSRDRGRGTEAFF.

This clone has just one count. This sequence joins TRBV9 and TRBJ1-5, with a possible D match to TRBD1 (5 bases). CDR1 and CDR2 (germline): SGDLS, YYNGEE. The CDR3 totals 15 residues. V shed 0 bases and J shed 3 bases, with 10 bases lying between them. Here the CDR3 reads CASSVGEGLNQPQHF. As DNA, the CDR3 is TGTGCCAGCAGCGTAGGAGAGGGGCTCAATCAGCCCCAGCATTTT.

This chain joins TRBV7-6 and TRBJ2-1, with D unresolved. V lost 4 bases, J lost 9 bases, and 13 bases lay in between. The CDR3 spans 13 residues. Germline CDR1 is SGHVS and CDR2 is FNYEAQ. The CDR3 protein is CASSSLEGSEQFF. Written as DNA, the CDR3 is TGTGCCAGCAGCTCCCTGGAAGGTAGTGAGCAGTTCTTC.

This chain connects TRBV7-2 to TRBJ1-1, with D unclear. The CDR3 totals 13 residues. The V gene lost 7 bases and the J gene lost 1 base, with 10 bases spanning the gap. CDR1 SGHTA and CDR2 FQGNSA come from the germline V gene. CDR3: CASTLDWNTEAFF. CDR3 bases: TGTGCCAGCACTCTTGACTGGAACACTGAAGCTTTCTTT. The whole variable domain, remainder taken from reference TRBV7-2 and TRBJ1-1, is GAGVSQSPSNKVTEKGKDVELRCDPISGHTALYWYRQSLGQGLEFLIYFQGNSAPDKSGLPSDRFSAERTGGSVSTLTIQRTQQEDSAVYLCASTLDWNTEAFFGQGTRLTVV.

CDR3 bases: TGTGCCAGCAGCCAAGATGGTGCGGGATCCAGCTCTGGGGCCAACGTCCTGACTTTC. It specifies CASSQDGAGSSSGANVLTF. The rearrangement uses TRBV4-2 and TRBJ2-6, with D possibly TRBD2 on 6 matching bases. Germline CDR1 is LGHNA and CDR2 is YNFKEQ. V was clipped by 0 bases and J by 0 bases, with 15 bases between them. The CDR3 is made up of 19 amino acids.

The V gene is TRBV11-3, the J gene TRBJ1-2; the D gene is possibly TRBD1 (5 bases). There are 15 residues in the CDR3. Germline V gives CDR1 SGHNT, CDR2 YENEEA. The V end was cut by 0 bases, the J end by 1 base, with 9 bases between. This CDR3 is CASSLDGGNNYGYTF. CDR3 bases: TGTGCCAGCAGCTTAGATGGGGGAAATAACTATGGCTACACCTTC. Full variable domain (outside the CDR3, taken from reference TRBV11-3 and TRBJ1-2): EAGVVQSPRYKIIEKKQPVAFWCNPISGHNTLYWYLQNLGQGPELLIRYENEEAVDDSQLPKDRFSAERLKGVDSTLKIQPAELGDSAVYLCASSLDGGNNYGYTFGSGTRLTVV.

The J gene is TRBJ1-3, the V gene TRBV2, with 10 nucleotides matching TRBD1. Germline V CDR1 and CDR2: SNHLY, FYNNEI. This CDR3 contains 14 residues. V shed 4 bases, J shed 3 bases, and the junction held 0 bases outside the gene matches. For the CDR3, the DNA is TGTGCCAGCAGTGGGACAGGGGGTGGAAACACCATATATTTT. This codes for CASSGTGGGNTIYF.

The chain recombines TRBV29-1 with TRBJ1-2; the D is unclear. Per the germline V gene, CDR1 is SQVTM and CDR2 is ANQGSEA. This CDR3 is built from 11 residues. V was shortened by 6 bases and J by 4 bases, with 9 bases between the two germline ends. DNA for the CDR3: TGCAGCGTAGCCACGTCCTATGGCTACACCTTC. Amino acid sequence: CSVATSYGYTF.

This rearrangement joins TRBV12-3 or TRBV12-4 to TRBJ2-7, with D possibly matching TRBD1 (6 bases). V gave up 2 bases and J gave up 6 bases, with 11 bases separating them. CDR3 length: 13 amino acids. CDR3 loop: CASSLLQGLEQYF. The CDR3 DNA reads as TGTGCCAGCAGTTTACTCCAGGGGCTCGAGCAGTACTTC.

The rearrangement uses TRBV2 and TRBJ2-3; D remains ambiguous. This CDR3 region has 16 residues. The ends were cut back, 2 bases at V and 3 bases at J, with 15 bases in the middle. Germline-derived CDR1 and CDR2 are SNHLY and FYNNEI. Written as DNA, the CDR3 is TGTGCCAGCAGTGAAATGTTAGGGCTAGTAACAGATACGCAGTATTTT. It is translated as CASSEMLGLVTDTQYF.

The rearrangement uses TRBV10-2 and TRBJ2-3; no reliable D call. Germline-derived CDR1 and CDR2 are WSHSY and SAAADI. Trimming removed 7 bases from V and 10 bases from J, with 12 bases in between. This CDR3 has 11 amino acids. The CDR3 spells CASNMGTSQYF. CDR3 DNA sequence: TGCGCCAGCAATATGGGAACTTCGCAGTATTTT.

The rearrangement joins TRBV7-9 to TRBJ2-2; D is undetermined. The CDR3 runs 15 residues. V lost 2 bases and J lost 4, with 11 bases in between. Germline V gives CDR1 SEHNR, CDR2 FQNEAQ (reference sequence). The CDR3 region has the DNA TGTGCCAGCAGCTTAAGGCCCAGTACCACCGGGGAGCTGTTTTTT. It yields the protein CASSLRPSTTGELFF.

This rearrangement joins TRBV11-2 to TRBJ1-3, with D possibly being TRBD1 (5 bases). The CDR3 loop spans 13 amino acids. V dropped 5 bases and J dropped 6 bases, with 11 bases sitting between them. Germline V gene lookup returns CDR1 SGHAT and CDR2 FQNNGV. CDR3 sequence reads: CASSRGEENTIYF. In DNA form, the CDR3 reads TGTGCCAGCAGCAGAGGGGAAGAAAACACCATATATTTT.

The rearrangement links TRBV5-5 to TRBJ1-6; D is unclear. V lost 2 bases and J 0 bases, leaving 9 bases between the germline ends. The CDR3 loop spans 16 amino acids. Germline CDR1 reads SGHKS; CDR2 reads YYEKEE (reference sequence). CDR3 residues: CASSFTYSSYNSPLHF. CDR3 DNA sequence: TGTGCCAGCAGCTTTACCTACAGCTCCTATAATTCACCCCTCCACTTT.